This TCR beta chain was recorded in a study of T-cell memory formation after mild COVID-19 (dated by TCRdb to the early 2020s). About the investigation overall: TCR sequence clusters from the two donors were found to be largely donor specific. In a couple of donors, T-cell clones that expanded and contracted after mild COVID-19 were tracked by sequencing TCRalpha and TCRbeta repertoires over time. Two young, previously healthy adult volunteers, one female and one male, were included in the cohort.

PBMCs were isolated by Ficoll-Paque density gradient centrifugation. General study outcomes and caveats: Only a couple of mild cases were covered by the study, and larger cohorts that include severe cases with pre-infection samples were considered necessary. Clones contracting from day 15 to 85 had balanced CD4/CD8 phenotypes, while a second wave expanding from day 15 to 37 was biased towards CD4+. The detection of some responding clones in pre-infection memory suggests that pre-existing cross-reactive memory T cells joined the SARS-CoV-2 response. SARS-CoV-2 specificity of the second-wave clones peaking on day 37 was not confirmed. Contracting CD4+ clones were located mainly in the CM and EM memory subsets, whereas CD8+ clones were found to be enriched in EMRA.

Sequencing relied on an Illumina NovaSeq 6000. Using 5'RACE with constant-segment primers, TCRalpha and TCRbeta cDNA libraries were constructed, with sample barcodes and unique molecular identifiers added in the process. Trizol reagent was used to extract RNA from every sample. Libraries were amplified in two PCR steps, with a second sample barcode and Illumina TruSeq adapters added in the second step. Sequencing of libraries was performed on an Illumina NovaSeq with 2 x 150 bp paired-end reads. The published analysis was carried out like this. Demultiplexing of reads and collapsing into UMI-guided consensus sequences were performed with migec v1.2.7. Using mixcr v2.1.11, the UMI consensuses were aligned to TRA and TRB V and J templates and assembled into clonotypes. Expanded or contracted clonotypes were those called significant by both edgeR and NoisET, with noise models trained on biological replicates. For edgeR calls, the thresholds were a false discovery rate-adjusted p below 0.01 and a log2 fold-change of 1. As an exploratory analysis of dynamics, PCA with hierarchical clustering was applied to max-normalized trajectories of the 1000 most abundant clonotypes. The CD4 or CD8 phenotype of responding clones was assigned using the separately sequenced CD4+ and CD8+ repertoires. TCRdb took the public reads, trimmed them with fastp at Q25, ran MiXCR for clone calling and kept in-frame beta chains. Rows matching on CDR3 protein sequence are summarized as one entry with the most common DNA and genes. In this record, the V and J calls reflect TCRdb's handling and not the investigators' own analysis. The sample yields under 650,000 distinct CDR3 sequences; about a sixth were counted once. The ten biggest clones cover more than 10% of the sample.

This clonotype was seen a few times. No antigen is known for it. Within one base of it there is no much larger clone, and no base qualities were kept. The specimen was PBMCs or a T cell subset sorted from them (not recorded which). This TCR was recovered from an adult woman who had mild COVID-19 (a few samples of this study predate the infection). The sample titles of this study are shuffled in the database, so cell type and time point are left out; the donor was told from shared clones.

The encoded CDR3 is CASSPNRGSKNIQYF. In nucleotide form, the sequence is TGTGCCAGCAGCCCTAACAGGGGGTCCAAAAACATTCAGTACTTC. This chain joins TRBV5-4 to TRBJ2-4; 8 of the junction bases match TRBD1. The germline V gene encodes CDR1 SGHNT and CDR2 YYREEE (reference sequence). Spanning cysteine to phenylalanine, the CDR3 consists of 15 amino acids. The read is trimmed to its CDR3 DNA, 45 bases read in frame from base 1. Trimming accounts for 4 bases at V and 2 bases at J, while the number of junction bases matched to no gene is 5.